Below, one T cell receptor beta chain is given with its context. Original handling: Using reference gene primer amplification, nucleated cell counts were estimated. Method: immunoSEQ multiplex PCR; TCRdb's copy keeps in-frame clones and lacks some. V and J calls plus clone size are reproduced from that table; the DNA served to infer D and trimming. The profile shows over 60,000 clones, more than 75% of them singletons. Trimming took off 2 bases at V and 9 bases at J, with 15 bases between the two ends. Germline CDR1 is SGHRS and CDR2 is YFSETQ. The CDR3 is made up of 14 amino acids. This sample is drawn from a study of blood T cell repertoires in COVID-19. Overall study context: Spain, Italy and the United States supplied samples that represented acute and convalescent COVID-19. T cells, B-cell-depleted T cells, or PBMCs supplied cDNA or gDNA.

The sequenced material came from peripheral blood. The V gene is TRBV5-1, the J gene TRBJ2-1; possible D gene TRBD2, 5 bases. This clonotype was sampled from a human donor in a cohort sampled during active COVID-19. CDR3 sequence (DNA): TGCGCCAGCAGCTTAGATGACTGGGCGGGTGAGCAGTTCTTC. Translation gives CASSLDDWAGEQFF.